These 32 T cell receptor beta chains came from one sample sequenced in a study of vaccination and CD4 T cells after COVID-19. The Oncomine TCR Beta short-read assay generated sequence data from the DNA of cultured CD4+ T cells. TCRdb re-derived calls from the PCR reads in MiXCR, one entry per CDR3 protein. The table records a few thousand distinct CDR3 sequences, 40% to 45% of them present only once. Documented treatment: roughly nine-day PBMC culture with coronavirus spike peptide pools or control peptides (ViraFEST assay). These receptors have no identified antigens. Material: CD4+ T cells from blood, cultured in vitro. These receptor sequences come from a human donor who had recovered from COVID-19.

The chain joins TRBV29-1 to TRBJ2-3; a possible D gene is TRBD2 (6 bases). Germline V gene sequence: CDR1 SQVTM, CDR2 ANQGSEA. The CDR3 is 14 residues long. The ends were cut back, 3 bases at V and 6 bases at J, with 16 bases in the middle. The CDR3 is CSVEAGLPGDTQYF. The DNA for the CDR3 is TGCAGCGTTGAGGCGGGACTCCCAGGCGATACGCAGTATTTT.

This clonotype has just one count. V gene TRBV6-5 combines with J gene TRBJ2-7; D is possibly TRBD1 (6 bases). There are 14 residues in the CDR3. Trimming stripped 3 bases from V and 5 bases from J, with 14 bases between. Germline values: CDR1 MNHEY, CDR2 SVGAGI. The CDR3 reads CASSYILGANEQYF. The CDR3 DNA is TGTGCCAGCAGTTATATTTTGGGGGCAAACGAGCAGTACTTC.

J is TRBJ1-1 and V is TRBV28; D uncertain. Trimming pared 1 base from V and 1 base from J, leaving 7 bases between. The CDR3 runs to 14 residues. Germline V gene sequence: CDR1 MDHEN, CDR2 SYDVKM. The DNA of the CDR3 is TGTGCCAGCAGTTTATTGTTAGGGAACACTGAAGCTTTCTTT. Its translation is CASSLLLGNTEAFF.

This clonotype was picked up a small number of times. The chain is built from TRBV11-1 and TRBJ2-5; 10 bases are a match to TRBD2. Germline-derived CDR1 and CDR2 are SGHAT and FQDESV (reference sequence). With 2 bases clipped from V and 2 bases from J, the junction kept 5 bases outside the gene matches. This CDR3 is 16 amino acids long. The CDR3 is CASSLLGLASQETQYF. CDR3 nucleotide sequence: TGTGCCAGCAGCTTATTGGGACTAGCGTCTCAAGAGACCCAGTACTTC.

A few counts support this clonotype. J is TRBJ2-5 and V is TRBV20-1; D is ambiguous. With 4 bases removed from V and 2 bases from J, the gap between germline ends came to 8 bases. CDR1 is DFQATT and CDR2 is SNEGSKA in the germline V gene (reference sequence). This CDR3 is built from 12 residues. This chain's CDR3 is CSATRTQETQYF. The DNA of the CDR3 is TGCAGTGCTACCAGGACGCAAGAGACCCAGTACTTC.

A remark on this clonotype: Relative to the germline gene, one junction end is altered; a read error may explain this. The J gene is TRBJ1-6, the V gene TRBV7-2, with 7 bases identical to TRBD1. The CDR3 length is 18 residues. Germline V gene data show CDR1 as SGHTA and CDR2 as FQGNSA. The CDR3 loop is CVSSLRGSGGSYNSPLHF. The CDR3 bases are TGTGTCAGCAGCTTAAGGGGGTCAGGGGGATCCTATAATTCACCCCTCCACTTT.

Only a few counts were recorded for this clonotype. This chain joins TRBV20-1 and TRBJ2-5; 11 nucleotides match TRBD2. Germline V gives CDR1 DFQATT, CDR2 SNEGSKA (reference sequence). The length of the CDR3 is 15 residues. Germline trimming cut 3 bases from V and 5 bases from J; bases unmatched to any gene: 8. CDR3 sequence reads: CSASNPLAGVETQYF. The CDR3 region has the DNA TGCAGTGCTAGTAACCCACTAGCGGGGGTGGAGACCCAGTACTTC.

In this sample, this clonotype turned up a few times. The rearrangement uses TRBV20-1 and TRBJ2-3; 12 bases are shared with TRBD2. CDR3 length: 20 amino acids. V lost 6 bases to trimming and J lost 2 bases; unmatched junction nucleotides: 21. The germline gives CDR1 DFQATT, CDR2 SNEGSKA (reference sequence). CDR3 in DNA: TGCAGTGCGCAATCTCTCCCCACTAGCGGGAGGTTTGGGTTCACAGATACGCAGTATTTT. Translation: CSAQSLPTSGRFGFTDTQYF.

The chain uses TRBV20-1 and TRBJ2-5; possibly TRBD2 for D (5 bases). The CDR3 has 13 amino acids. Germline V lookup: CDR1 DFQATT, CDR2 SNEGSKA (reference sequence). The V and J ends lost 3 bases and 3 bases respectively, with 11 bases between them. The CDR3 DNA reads TGCAGTGCTAGGGCCGGGATCGAAGAGACCCAGTACTTC. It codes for CSARAGIEETQYF.

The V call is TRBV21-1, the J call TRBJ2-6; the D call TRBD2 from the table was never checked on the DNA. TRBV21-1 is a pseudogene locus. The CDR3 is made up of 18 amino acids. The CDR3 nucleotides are TGTGCCAGCAGCAAAGACCCTAGAGGGAACTCTGGGGCCAACGTCCTGACTTTC. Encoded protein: CASSKDPRGNSGANVLTF.

CDR3 amino acids: CASSKNAGGQNGYTF. In DNA form, the CDR3 reads TGTGCCAGCAGCAAAAATGCCGGCGGACAGAATGGCTACACCTTC. The chain combines TRBV7-2 with TRBJ1-2, with D possibly being TRBD1 (6 bases). V gave up 5 bases and J gave up 6 bases, with 19 bases separating them. CDR3 size: 15 residues. Per the germline V gene, CDR1 is SGHTA and CDR2 is FQGNSA.

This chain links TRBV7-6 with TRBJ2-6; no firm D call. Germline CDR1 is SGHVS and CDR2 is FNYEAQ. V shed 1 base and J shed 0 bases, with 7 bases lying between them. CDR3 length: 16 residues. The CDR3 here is CASSLGTSSGANVLTF. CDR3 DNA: TGTGCCAGCAGCTTAGGGACGAGCTCTGGGGCCAACGTCCTGACTTTC.

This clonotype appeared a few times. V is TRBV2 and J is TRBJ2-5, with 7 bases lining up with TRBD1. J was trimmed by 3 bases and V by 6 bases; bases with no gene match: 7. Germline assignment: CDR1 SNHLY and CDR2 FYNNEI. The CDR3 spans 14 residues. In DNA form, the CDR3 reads TGTGCCAGCAGACGACAGGGAGCCGAAGAGACCCAGTACTTC. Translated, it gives CASRRQGAEETQYF.

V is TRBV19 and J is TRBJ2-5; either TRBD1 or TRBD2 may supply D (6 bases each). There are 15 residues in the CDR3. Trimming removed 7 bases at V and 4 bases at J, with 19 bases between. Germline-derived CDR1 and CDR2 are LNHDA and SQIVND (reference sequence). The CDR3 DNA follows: TGTGCCAGTAACAATGGGGGGCCGGGTGGAGAGACCCAGTACTTC. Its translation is CASNNGGPGGETQYF.

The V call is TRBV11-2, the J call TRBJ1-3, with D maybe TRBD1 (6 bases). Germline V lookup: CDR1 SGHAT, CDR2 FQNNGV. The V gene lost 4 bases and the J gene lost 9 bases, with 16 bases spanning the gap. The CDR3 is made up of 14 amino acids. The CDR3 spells CASSSSSGGPTIYF. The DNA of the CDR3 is TGTGCCAGCAGCTCCTCCTCCGGGGGGCCCACCATATATTTT. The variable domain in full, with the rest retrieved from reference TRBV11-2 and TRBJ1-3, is EAGVAQSPRYKIIEKRQSVAFWCNPISGHATLYWYQQILGQGPKLLIQFQNNGVVDDSQLPKDRFSAERLKGVDSTLKIQPAKLEDSAVYLCASSSSSGGPTIYFGEGSWLTVV.

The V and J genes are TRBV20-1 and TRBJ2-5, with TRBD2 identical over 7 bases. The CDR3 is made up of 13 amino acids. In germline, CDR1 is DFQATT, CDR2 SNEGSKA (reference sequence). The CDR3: CSVTSRGVETQYF. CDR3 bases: TGCAGCGTTACCTCCCGGGGGGTAGAGACCCAGTACTTC.

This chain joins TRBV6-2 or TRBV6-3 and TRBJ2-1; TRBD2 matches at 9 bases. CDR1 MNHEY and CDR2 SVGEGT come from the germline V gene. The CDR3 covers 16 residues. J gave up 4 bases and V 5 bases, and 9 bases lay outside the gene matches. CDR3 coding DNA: TGTGCCAGCAGTAAACCGGGACTAGCATCTTACAATGAGCAGTTCTTC. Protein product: CASSKPGLASYNEQFF.

CDR3 in DNA: TGTGCCAGCAGGATTAGCGGGGGAGGAACCGGGGAGCTGTTTTTT. This translates into CASRISGGGTGELFF. This chain uses TRBV27 with TRBJ2-2; 9 bases agree with TRBD2. Germline V gene lookup returns CDR1 MNHEY and CDR2 SMNVEV (reference sequence). This CDR3 is 15 amino acids long. With V trimmed by 6 bases and J by 5 bases, 7 bases remained unmatched.

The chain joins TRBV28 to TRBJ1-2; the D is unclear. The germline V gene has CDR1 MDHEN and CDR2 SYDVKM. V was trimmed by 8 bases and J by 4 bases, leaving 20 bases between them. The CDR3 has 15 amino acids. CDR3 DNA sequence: TGTGCCAGCGGCATTACCCACCCGGGTTCCTATGGCTACACCTTC. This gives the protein CASGITHPGSYGYTF.

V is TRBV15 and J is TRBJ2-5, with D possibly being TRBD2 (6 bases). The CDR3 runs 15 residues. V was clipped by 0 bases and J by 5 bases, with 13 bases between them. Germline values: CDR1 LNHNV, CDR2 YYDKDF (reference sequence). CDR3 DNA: TGTGCCACCAGCAGAGATTTAGGAGGGGCTGAGACCCAGTACTTC. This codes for CATSRDLGGAETQYF.

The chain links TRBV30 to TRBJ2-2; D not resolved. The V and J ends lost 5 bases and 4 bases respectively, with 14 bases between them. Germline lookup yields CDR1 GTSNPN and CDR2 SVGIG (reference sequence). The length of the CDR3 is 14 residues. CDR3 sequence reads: CAWGSGGFTGELFF. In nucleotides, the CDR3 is TGTGCCTGGGGGTCCGGTGGTTTCACCGGGGAGCTGTTTTTT.

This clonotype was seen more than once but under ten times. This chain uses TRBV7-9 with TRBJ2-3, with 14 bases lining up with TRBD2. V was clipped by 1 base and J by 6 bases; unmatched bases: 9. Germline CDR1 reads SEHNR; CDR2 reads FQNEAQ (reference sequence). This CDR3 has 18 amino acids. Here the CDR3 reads CASSLGLAGGIILDTQYF. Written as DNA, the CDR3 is TGTGCCAGCAGCTTAGGACTAGCGGGGGGGATTATATTGGATACGCAGTATTTT.

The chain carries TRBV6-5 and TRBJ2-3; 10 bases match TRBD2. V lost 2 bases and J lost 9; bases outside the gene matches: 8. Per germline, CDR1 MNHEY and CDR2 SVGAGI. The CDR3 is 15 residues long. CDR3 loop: CASSYASGRASTQYF. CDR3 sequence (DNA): TGTGCCAGCAGTTACGCCAGCGGGAGGGCCTCGACGCAGTATTTT.

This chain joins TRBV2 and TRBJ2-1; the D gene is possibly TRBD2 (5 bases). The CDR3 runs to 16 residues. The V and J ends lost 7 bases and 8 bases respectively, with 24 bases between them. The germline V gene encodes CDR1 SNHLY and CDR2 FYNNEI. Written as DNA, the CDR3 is TGTGCCAGCACCTTGAGGAGGACTGAACTAGGCCATGAGCAGTTCTTC. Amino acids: CASTLRRTELGHEQFF.

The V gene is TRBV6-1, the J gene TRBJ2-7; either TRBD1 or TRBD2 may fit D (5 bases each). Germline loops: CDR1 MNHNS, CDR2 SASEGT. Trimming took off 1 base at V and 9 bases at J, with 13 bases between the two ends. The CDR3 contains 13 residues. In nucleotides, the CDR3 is TGTGCCAGCAGTGAAGAGACCCGGGGCGGGCAGTACTTC. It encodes CASSEETRGGQYF.

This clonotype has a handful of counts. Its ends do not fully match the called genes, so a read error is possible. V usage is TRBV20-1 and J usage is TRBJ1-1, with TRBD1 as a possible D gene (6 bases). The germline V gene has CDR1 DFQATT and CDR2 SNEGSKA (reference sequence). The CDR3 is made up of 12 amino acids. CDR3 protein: CSATDSHTEAFF. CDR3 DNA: TGCAGCGCTACGGACAGCCACACTGAAGCTTTCTTT.

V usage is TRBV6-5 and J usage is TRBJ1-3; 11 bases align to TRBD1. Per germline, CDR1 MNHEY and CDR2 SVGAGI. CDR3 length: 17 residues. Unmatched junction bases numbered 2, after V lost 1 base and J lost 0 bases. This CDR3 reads CASSYLGTGGSGNTIYF. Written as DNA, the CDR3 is TGTGCCAGCAGTTACTTGGGGACAGGGGGCTCTGGAAACACCATATATTTT.

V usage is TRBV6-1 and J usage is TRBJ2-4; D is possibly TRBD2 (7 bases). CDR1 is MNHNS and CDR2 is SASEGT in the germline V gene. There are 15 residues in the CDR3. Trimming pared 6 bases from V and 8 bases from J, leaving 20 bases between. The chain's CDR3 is CASSPLFGGADIQYF. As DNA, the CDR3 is TGTGCCAGCAGCCCCCTTTTTGGGGGGGCAGACATTCAGTACTTC.

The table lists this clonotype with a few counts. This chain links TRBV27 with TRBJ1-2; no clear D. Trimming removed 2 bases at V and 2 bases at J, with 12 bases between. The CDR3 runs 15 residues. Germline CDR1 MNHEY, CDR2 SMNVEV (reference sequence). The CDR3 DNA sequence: TGTGCCAGCAGTTTAAGAGGCCAGGTAAACTATGGCTACACCTTC. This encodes CASSLRGQVNYGYTF.

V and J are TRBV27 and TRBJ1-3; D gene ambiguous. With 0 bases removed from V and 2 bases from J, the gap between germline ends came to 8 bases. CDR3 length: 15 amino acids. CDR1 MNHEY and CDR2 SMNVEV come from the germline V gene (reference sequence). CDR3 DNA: TGTGCCAGCAGTTTATCGCGGTGGCCTGGAAACACCATATATTTT. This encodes CASSLSRWPGNTIYF.

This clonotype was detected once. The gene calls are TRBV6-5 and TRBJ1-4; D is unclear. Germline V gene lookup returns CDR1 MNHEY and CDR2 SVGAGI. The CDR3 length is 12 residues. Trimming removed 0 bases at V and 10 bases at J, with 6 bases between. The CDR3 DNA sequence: TGTGCCAGCAGTTACTCGGCTGGAAAACTGTTTTTT. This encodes CASSYSAGKLFF.

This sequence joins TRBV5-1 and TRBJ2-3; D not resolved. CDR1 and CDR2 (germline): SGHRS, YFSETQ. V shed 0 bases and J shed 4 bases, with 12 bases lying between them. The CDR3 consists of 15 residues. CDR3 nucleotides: TGCGCCAGCAGCTTGGAAGGGATTGGGTCAGATACGCAGTATTTT. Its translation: CASSLEGIGSDTQYF.